Each of the 19 T cell receptor beta chains below was sequenced from the same sample in a study of cytomegalovirus exposure and HLA in healthy donors. Researchers ran the PCR with 60 Vbeta and 13 Jbeta primers. TCRdb's copy holds only in-frame clones and misses some; the assay was immunoSEQ multiplex PCR. The profile shows 90,000 to 120,000 clones, 70% to 85% of them singletons. The sequenced sample was PBMCs. These receptors originate from a male donor in good health and CMV-seronegative.

The chain recombines TRBV5-8 with TRBJ1-2; 8 bases agree with TRBD1. CDR1 is SGHTS and CDR2 is YDEGEE in the germline V gene. CDR3 length: 15 residues. The junction had 12 bases not matched to a gene; V was cut back by 3 bases and J by 8 bases. The CDR3 nucleotides read TGTGCCAGCAGCTGGACAGGGTTTCCGGCCGAGGGCTACACCTTC. As protein: CASSWTGFPAEGYTF.

The chain recombines TRBV29-1 with TRBJ2-1; 7 nucleotides align to TRBD1. The V and J ends lost 2 bases and 5 bases, in that order; junction bases with no gene match: 9. Per germline, CDR1 SQVTM and CDR2 ANQGSEA. This CDR3 contains 15 residues. The CDR3 DNA is TGCAGCGTTGAACGGGGCTTCCAGGGGGACAATGAGCAGTTCTTC. Translating it yields CSVERGFQGDNEQFF.

For this clone: The same CDR3 is also encoded by other DNA sequences in this sample. V and J are TRBV5-1 and TRBJ2-1; D is uncertain. Germline values: CDR1 SGHRS, CDR2 YFSETQ. The CDR3 loop spans 12 amino acids. V dropped 0 bases and J dropped 8 bases, with 6 bases sitting between them. CDR3 residues: CASSLVGDEQFF. The CDR3 DNA sequence: TGCGCCAGCAGCTTGGTGGGCGATGAGCAGTTCTTC.

The genes are TRBV10-1 and TRBJ2-1; 9 bases align to TRBD2. V trimming: 5 bases; J trimming: 5 bases; junction bases outside the gene matches: 1. The CDR3 is 13 residues long. Germline CDR1 and CDR2: WNHNN and SYGVQD (reference sequence). The CDR3 DNA reads TGCGCCAGCAGTAGACTAGCGGACAATGAGCAGTTCTTC. This sequence encodes CASSRLADNEQFF.

This clone was picked up a small number of times. The chain couples TRBV6-1 to TRBJ2-7; D is possibly TRBD1 (6 bases). The CDR3 is 14 residues long. Looked up from germline, CDR1 is MNHNS and CDR2 is SASEGT. Between the trimmed V and J ends, which lost 0 bases and 0 bases, there was a span of 6 bases. The CDR3 loop is CASSEAGGSYEQYF. The CDR3 DNA follows: TGTGCCAGCAGTGAAGCAGGGGGCTCCTACGAGCAGTACTTC.

The CDR3, as DNA: TGTGCCTGGAGTGTACCGACAGGGGGTGGTCCCGGGGAGCTGTTTTTT. This translates into CAWSVPTGGGPGELFF. The rearrangement links TRBV30 to TRBJ2-2; TRBD1 matches at 9 bases. The germline V gene encodes CDR1 GTSNPN and CDR2 SVGIG (reference sequence). CDR3 length: 16 amino acids. J was trimmed by 6 bases and V by 0 bases; bases with no gene match: 8.

The chain links TRBV7-9 to TRBJ1-1; 7 positions match TRBD1. CDR3 length: 15 amino acids. The germline CDR1 and CDR2 sequences are SEHNR and FQNEAQ (reference sequence). Trimming removed 1 base from V and 5 bases from J; junction bases left unmatched: 7. This CDR3 is CASSLVSGGSTEAFF. CDR3 in DNA: TGTGCCAGCAGCTTAGTATCAGGGGGGTCGACTGAAGCTTTCTTT.

The chain uses TRBV18 and TRBJ1-4; a weak D match, TRBD1 (6 bases). The germline V gene encodes CDR1 KGHSH and CDR2 LQKENI. The V end was cut by 5 bases, the J end by 7 bases, with 11 bases between. The CDR3 is made up of 13 amino acids. CDR3 DNA sequence: TGTGCCAGCTCAGGGGGCTCGGGTGAAAAACTGTTTTTT. This gives the protein CASSGGSGEKLFF.

This clone was seen more than once but under ten times. This chain uses TRBV19 with TRBJ2-7; 9 bases line up with TRBD1. CDR3 length equals 13 residues. V shed 7 bases and J 3 bases; nucleotides not matched to a gene: 4. The germline CDR1 and CDR2 sequences are LNHDA and SQIVND (reference sequence). CDR3 nucleotide sequence: TGTGCCAGTACTAAGACAGGGGGCTACGAGCAGTACTTC. Amino acid sequence: CASTKTGGYEQYF.

The chain couples TRBV27 to TRBJ2-5; D possibly corresponds to TRBD2 (5 bases). CDR3 length: 14 amino acids. V dropped 5 bases and J dropped 1 base, with 11 bases sitting between them. Germline CDR1 reads MNHEY; CDR2 reads SMNVEV (reference sequence). In DNA form, the CDR3 reads TGTGCCAGCAGTGACTCCGGGATCCAAGAGACCCAGTACTTC. Amino acid sequence: CASSDSGIQETQYF.

The chain recombines TRBV4-2 with TRBJ2-1; 10 bases agree with TRBD2. CDR3 length: 16 residues. Looked up from germline, CDR1 is LGHNA and CDR2 is YNFKEQ. The V gene end was trimmed by 0 bases and the J gene end by 4 bases; junction bases not matched to a gene: 3. CDR3 coding DNA: TGTGCCAGCAGCCAAGAACCACTAGCGGGGTACAATGAGCAGTTCTTC. Translating it yields CASSQEPLAGYNEQFF.

This clone showed up just a few times. The chain couples TRBV11-1 to TRBJ2-7; tentatively, D is TRBD2 (6 bases). Trimming removed 7 bases at V and 0 bases at J, with 13 bases between. The V gene's germline CDR1 is SGHAT and CDR2 FQDESV (reference sequence). The CDR3 is 14 amino acids. CDR3 protein: CASTTMGGSYEQYF. CDR3 nucleotides: TGTGCCAGCACCACCATGGGGGGCTCCTACGAGCAGTACTTC.

V is TRBV7-9 and J is TRBJ2-7; D is undetermined. The CDR3 is 16 amino acids. The V end was cut by 0 bases, the J end by 4 bases, with 16 bases between. The germline V gene has CDR1 SEHNR and CDR2 FQNEAQ (reference sequence). This chain's CDR3 is CASSLAVGSDAYEQYF. CDR3 sequence (DNA): TGTGCCAGCAGCTTAGCGGTTGGCTCCGATGCTTACGAGCAGTACTTC.

This clone occurred a few times. This rearrangement joins TRBV7-9 to TRBJ2-1, with D unresolved. Germline V CDR1 and CDR2: SEHNR, FQNEAQ (reference sequence). The V end was cut by 5 bases, the J end by 7 bases, with 12 bases between. CDR3 length equals 13 residues. CDR3 sequence reads: CASSPLTVNEQFF. In nucleotides, the CDR3 is TGTGCCAGCAGCCCCCTAACGGTGAATGAGCAGTTCTTC.

This chain links TRBV4-1 with TRBJ2-7; TRBD1 might be the D (5 bases). The germline gives CDR1 MGHRA, CDR2 YSYEKL. The CDR3 totals 15 residues. V lost 1 base to trimming and J lost 3 bases, with 13 bases between them. CDR3 in amino acids: CASSQAYGQGYEQYF. The DNA for the CDR3 is TGCGCCAGCAGCCAAGCATATGGGCAGGGCTACGAGCAGTACTTC.

V usage is TRBV7-6 and J usage is TRBJ2-3; TRBD1 agrees at 8 bases. CDR3 length: 13 residues. CDR1 and CDR2 from the germline V gene are SGHVS and FNYEAQ. Trimming took 3 bases from V and 6 from J; bases not matched to a gene: 2. The CDR3, as DNA: TGTGCCAGCAGCTTTCAGGGGGCGGATACGCAGTATTTT. Translation: CASSFQGADTQYF.

The chain employs TRBV28 and TRBJ1-3; D not resolved. The V gene lost 3 bases and the J gene lost 8 bases, with 8 bases spanning the gap. Per the germline V gene, CDR1 is MDHEN and CDR2 is SYDVKM. This CDR3 has 12 amino acids. The CDR3 region has the DNA TGTGCCAGCAGTTTGTTCCGGGACACCATATATTTT. Its translation is CASSLFRDTIYF.

The chain links TRBV29-1 to TRBJ1-4, with D possibly TRBD1 on 5 matching bases. CDR1 is SQVTM, CDR2 ANQGSEA, per germline. The length of the CDR3 is 12 residues. Trimming took off 7 bases at V and 7 bases at J, with 13 bases between the two ends. CDR3 sequence: CSAIQQGEKLFF. The CDR3 bases are TGCAGCGCTATCCAGCAGGGTGAAAAACTGTTTTTT. The full variable domain, with the rest looked up from reference TRBV29-1 and TRBJ1-4, is SAVISQKPSRDICQRGTSLTIQCQVDSQVTMMFWYRQQPGQSLTLIATANQGSEATYESGFVIDKFPISRPNLTFSTLTVSNMSPEDSSIYLCSAIQQGEKLFFGSGTQLSVL.

The chain carries TRBV28 and TRBJ2-7; D perhaps matches TRBD1 (6 bases). The CDR3 has 15 amino acids. V gave up 8 bases and J gave up 7 bases, with 24 bases separating them. Germline V gene lookup returns CDR1 MDHEN and CDR2 SYDVKM. The CDR3 is CASPPRGLETEEQYF. The CDR3 DNA is TGTGCCAGCCCCCCCAGGGGTTTAGAGACGGAAGAGCAGTACTTC. Variable domain in full (rest from reference TRBV28 and TRBJ2-7): DVKVTQSSRYLVKRTGEKVFLECVQDMDHENMFWYRQDPGLGLRLIYFSYDVKMKEKGDIPEGYSVSREKKERFSLILESASTNQTSMYLCASPPRGLETEEQYFGPGTRLTVT.